This T cell receptor (beta chain) was observed in a study of blood T cell repertoires in COVID-19. About the research overall: Both acute and convalescent COVID-19 samples were obtained from the United States, Italy and Spain. The analysed material was cDNA or gDNA that came from T cells, B-cell-depleted T cells, or PBMCs.

The CDR3 is made up of 16 amino acids. Germline CDR1 reads SSHAT; CDR2 reads FNYEAQ (reference sequence). For this clone: The junction shows a germline mismatch at one end, possibly a read error.

Per the original data handling: Nucleated cell number was recorded as an estimate derived from reference gene primer amplification. The table came from immunoSEQ multiplex PCR; TCRdb's copy has only in-frame clones and leaves some out. D and trimming come from the DNA, and the V and J calls and clone size come from that table. Of about 59,000 clones listed, approximately 90% were seen once; the top ten hold about 17%. The chain has TRBV7-7 and TRBJ2-2; D perhaps matches TRBD2 (7 bases). This clonotype was sampled from an elderly man with acute or convalescent COVID-19. The sample comprised peripheral blood. CDR3 residues: CASRSSGGKDTGELFF. DNA of the CDR3: TGTGCTAGCAGATCGTCGGGGGGCAAGGACACCGGGGAGCTGTTTTTT.